This is a list of T cell receptor beta chains from one sample in a study of cytomegalovirus exposure and HLA in healthy donors. This table comes from immunoSEQ multiplex PCR, and its TCRdb copy is limited to in-frame clones, with some not included. Of 120,000 or so clones in the sample, approximately 80% are singletons; the top ten hold about a tenth. Sequencing was performed on PBMCs. These receptors came from a man aged 25-40 years in good health and CMV-seropositive. Each CDR3 is given with its conserved first and last residue. Each record gives: CDR3 length, D gene, V gene, J gene, clone size, CDR3 protein, CDR3 DNA. The D gene is left open where the match is weak. Rows may omit the clone size; those that give it use once, few, many or a size class.

>15|TRBD1|TRBV5-6|TRBJ2-7|few
CASSFGTGGSYEQYF
TGTGCCAGCAGCTTTGGGACAGGGGGCTCCTACGAGCAGTACTTC
>14|-|TRBV7-2|TRBJ1-5|-
CASSLAASNQPQHF
TGTGCCAGCAGTTTAGCAGCCAGCAATCAGCCCCAGCATTTT
>14|-|TRBV7-7|TRBJ2-7|-
CASSLLSGPYEQYF
TGTGCCAGCAGCTTATTAAGCGGCCCCTACGAGCAGTACTTC
>16|TRBD2|TRBV6-4|TRBJ2-1|few
CASSAQGLAESNEQFF
TGTGCCAGCAGTGCGCAGGGACTAGCGGAAAGCAATGAGCAGTTCTTC
>15|-|TRBV2|TRBJ2-7|-
CASTSSRGAGNEQYF
TGTGCCAGCACCTCTTCGCGTGGAGCGGGCAACGAGCAGTACTTC
>19|TRBD2|TRBV5-1|TRBJ2-6|-
CASSLRTLAGVTGANVLTF
TGCGCCAGCAGCCTAAGAACCCTAGCGGGAGTTACTGGGGCCAACGTCCTGACTTTC
>12|-|TRBV7-9|TRBJ2-7|-
CASSLQVYEQYF
TGTGCCAGCAGCTTACAGGTCTACGAGCAGTACTTC
>18|TRBD2|TRBV27|TRBJ2-1|-
CASSLPPGSLAANNEQFF
TGTGCCAGCAGTCTCCCCCCAGGGAGTCTAGCGGCAAACAATGAGCAGTTCTTC
>11|-|TRBV29-1|TRBJ1-2|-
CSYRGTHGYTF
TGCAGCTATAGGGGAACCCACGGCTACACCTTC
>16|TRBD2|TRBV27|TRBJ2-5|-
CASRQGSGTGVETQYF
TGTGCCAGCAGACAAGGTAGCGGGACGGGGGTAGAGACCCAGTACTTC
>14|-|TRBV11-3|TRBJ2-1|once
CASSLGDYSFEQFF
TGTGCCAGCAGCTTAGGAGACTACTCTTTCGAGCAGTTCTTC
>14|-|TRBV7-9|TRBJ1-2|-
CASSLGTANYGYTF
TGTGCCAGCAGCTTAGGGACAGCTAACTATGGCTACACCTTC
>14|TRBD1|TRBV10-3|TRBJ2-7|-
CAIRRDRGRYEQYF
TGTGCCATCAGGAGGGACAGGGGTCGGTACGAGCAGTACTTC
>15|-|TRBV5-1|TRBJ2-5|few
CASSTDPGTQETQYF
TGCGCCAGCAGCACAGACCCCGGCACTCAAGAGACCCAGTACTTC
>15|TRBD2|TRBV11-3|TRBJ2-1|-
CASSPRGSSYNEQFF
TGTGCCAGCAGCCCTCGCGGGAGCTCCTACAATGAGCAGTTCTTC
>13|-|TRBV5-5|TRBJ2-5|-
CASSLGQQETQYF
TGTGCCAGCAGCCTAGGACAGCAAGAGACCCAGTACTTC
>14|TRBD1|TRBV7-2|TRBJ2-7|-
CASSLSGTGYEQYF
TGTGCCAGCAGCTTATCCGGGACAGGGTACGAGCAGTACTTC
>14|-|TRBV27|TRBJ2-5|-
CASSQPSSGETQYF
TGTGCCAGCTCCCAGCCTTCGTCGGGGGAGACCCAGTACTTC
>17|-|TRBV18|TRBJ1-5|few
CASSPPDTHRFNQPQHF
TGTGCCAGCTCACCACCGGACACTCACAGATTCAATCAGCCCCAGCATTTT
>13|TRBD1|TRBV30|TRBJ2-3|-
CAWGRQGMGTQYF
TGTGCCTGGGGTAGACAGGGAATGGGTACGCAGTATTTT
>11|-|TRBV29-1|TRBJ1-5|-
CSVEEAGSEHF
TGCAGCGTTGAAGAGGCCGGGTCGGAGCATTTT
>14|-|TRBV27|TRBJ2-5|-
CASRERPYQETQYF
TGTGCCAGCAGGGAGCGACCGTACCAAGAGACCCAGTACTTC
>13|-|TRBV30|TRBJ2-7|-
CAWSDGHTGEQYF
TGTGCCTGGAGTGACGGACATACCGGAGAGCAGTACTTC
>12|TRBD2|TRBV25-1|TRBJ2-2|-
CASRSGAGELFF
TGTGCCAGCAGAAGCGGGGCCGGGGAGCTGTTTTTT
>12|-|TRBV7-6|TRBJ2-1|-
CASSWGGDEQFF
TGTGCCAGCAGCTGGGGCGGGGATGAGCAGTTCTTC
>16|TRBD2|TRBV7-2|TRBJ2-7|-
CASSPLSLPGGYEQYF
TGTGCCAGCAGCCCGCTGAGCCTCCCGGGGGGGTACGAGCAGTACTTC
>13|-|TRBV7-2|TRBJ1-2|once
CASSPDSPYGYTF
TGTGCCAGCAGCCCGGACAGCCCCTATGGCTACACCTTC
>14|-|TRBV9|TRBJ2-7|few
CASSVGQGLYEQYF
TGTGCCAGCAGCGTAGGACAGGGACTCTACGAGCAGTACTTC
>14|-|TRBV10-3|TRBJ2-5|few
CATATGLGDETQYF
TGTGCCACTGCCACAGGGTTGGGAGATGAGACCCAGTACTTC
>15|TRBD2|TRBV6-5|TRBJ2-1|-
CASSKIAGGPSEQFF
TGTGCCAGCAGCAAGATAGCGGGAGGGCCTAGTGAGCAGTTCTTC
>15|-|TRBV5-1|TRBJ1-5|-
CASSPGYSSNQPQHF
TGCGCCAGCAGTCCAGGGTACTCTAGCAATCAGCCCCAGCATTTT
>13|TRBD1|TRBV6-5|TRBJ1-4|-
CASRSGQADELFF
TGTGCCAGCAGGTCGGGACAGGCTGATGAACTGTTTTTT
>13|-|TRBV7-6|TRBJ2-2|-
CASTRRDTGELFF
TGTGCCAGCACCCGGAGGGACACCGGGGAGCTGTTTTTT
>15|TRBD1|TRBV6-1|TRBJ1-3|-
CASTRLTGPGNTIYF
TGTGCCAGCACCCGACTGACAGGGCCAGGAAACACCATATATTTT
>15|TRBD1|TRBV28|TRBJ2-1|once
CASIDRANSYNEQFF
TGTGCCAGCATTGACAGGGCCAACTCCTACAATGAGCAGTTCTTC
>13|TRBD1|TRBV6-6|TRBJ2-7|-
CASGGDRGFEQYF
TGTGCCAGCGGGGGGGACAGGGGGTTCGAGCAGTACTTC
>14|-|TRBV11-3|TRBJ2-5|-
CASSLGGGVETQYF
TGTGCCAGCAGCTTGGGGGGAGGCGTTGAGACCCAGTACTTC
>12|-|TRBV28|TRBJ2-7|-
CASRRGPGEQYF
TGTGCCAGCCGGAGGGGGCCAGGGGAGCAGTACTTC
>13|-|TRBV30|TRBJ2-5|-
CAWSVWQKETQYF
TGTGCCTGGAGTGTGTGGCAGAAAGAGACCCAGTACTTC
>17|-|TRBV5-6|TRBJ2-5|-
CASSPGLGRSGIETQYF
TGTGCCAGCAGCCCAGGGCTCGGGAGAAGTGGTATAGAGACCCAGTACTTC
>14|TRBD1|TRBV29-1|TRBJ2-1|few
CSVGRTGFYNEQFF
TGCAGCGTTGGGAGGACAGGGTTCTACAATGAGCAGTTCTTC
>18|-|TRBV7-9|TRBJ2-3|-
CASSLPLSSASGTDTQYF
TGTGCCAGCAGCTTACCTCTTTCGTCGGCTAGCGGCACAGATACGCAGTATTTT
>15|-|TRBV5-1|TRBJ2-2|-
CASSPTLTNTGELFF
TGCGCCAGCAGCCCGACACTTACGAACACCGGGGAGCTGTTTTTT
>17|TRBD1|TRBV6-4|TRBJ2-7|-
CASSGDRGLIFYDEQYF
TGTGCCAGCAGTGGGGACAGGGGACTAATTTTTTATGACGAGCAGTACTTC
>12|-|TRBV7-9|TRBJ1-2|-
CASRAGGDGYTF
TGTGCCAGCAGGGCCGGGGGGGATGGCTACACCTTC
>13|-|TRBV13|TRBJ2-5|-
CASSLGGGETQYF
TGTGCCAGCAGCTTAGGTGGGGGGGAGACCCAGTACTTC
>14|TRBD2|TRBV5-6|TRBJ2-4|once
CASSIPTSQNIQYF
TGTGCCAGCAGCATCCCGACTAGCCAAAACATTCAGTACTTC
>15|TRBD2|TRBV10-3|TRBJ2-1|few
CAISEGSGSLDEQFF
TGTGCCATCAGTGAAGGGAGCGGGAGTCTCGATGAGCAGTTCTTC
>15|TRBD2|TRBV27|TRBJ2-3|-
CASSLWAGGTDTQYF
TGTGCCAGCAGTTTATGGGCGGGGGGCACAGATACGCAGTATTTT
>13|-|TRBV6-5|TRBJ1-1|-
CASSYWTDTEAFF
TGTGCCAGCAGTTACTGGACAGACACTGAAGCTTTCTTT
>14|-|TRBV15|TRBJ2-1|few
CATSRQKWGVGQFF
TGTGCCACCAGCAGACAGAAGTGGGGAGTCGGGCAGTTCTTC